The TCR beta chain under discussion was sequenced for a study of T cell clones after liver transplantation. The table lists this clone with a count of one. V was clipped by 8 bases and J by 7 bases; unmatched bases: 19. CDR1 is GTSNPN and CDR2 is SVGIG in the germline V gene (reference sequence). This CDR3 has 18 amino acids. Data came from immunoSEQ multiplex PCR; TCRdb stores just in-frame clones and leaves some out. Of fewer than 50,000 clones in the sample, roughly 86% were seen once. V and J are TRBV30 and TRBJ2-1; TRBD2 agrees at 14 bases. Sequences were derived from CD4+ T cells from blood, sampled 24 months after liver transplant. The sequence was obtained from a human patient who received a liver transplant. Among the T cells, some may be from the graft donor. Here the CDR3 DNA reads TGTGCCGGCCGAGGACGGGGACTAGCGGGAGCAAGGCGGAATGAGCAGTTCTTC. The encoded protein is CAGRGRGLAGARRNEQFF.